The rows below give T cell receptor beta chains drawn from one sample of a study of T cell responses to AZD1222 COVID-19 vaccine. The assay was immunoSEQ multiplex PCR, and TCRdb's table has in-frame clones only and misses some. Of about 54,000 clones listed, about 89% are singletons. This sample comprised peripheral blood, obtained on day 0 of AZD1222 vaccination. These receptors came from an adult in good health. Each CDR3 is given with its conserved first and last residue. D genes are given only for firm matches. A row's size may be missing; if present it is once, few, many or a size class.

j_gene,len,abundance,d_gene,v_gene,CDR3aa,CDR3nt
TRBJ1-2,12,.,.,TRBV30,CAWSGRNYGYTF,TGTGCCTGGTCTGGCAGGAACTATGGCTACACCTTC
TRBJ1-5,12,.,.,TRBV19,CASRGSNQPQHF,TGTGCCAGTAGAGGGAGCAATCAGCCCCAGCATTTT
TRBJ2-5,15,.,.,TRBV11-2,CASSLDRAVQETQYF,TGTGCCAGCAGCTTAGATCGGGCTGTACAAGAGACCCAGTACTTC
TRBJ2-1,15,.,TRBD2,TRBV3-1/TRBV3-2,CASSQRTSGKNEQFF,TGTGCCAGCAGCCAAAGGACTAGCGGGAAAAATGAGCAGTTCTTC
TRBJ1-1,15,.,.,TRBV13,CASSQPGTQNTEAFF,TGTGCCAGCAGCCAACCCGGGACTCAGAACACTGAAGCTTTCTTT
TRBJ2-7,14,.,.,TRBV18,CASSPPGLAYEQYF,TGTGCCAGCTCACCACCGGGCCTAGCTTACGAGCAGTACTTC
TRBJ1-4,15,.,TRBD1,TRBV3-1/TRBV3-2,CASSLQGASNEKLFF,TGTGCCAGCAGCCTCCAGGGGGCGTCTAATGAAAAACTGTTTTTT
TRBJ1-4,15,.,TRBD1,TRBV7-9,CASSPGQATNEKLFF,TGTGCCAGCAGCCCCGGACAGGCAACTAATGAAAAACTGTTTTTT
TRBJ2-7,17,.,.,TRBV7-2,CASSPVVRGALKNEQYF,TGTGCCAGCAGCCCGGTGGTAAGGGGCGCGTTGAAGAACGAGCAGTACTTC
TRBJ1-5,17,.,TRBD1,TRBV4-2,CASSQAVGTGGGQPQHF,TGTGCCAGCAGCCAAGCGGTCGGGACAGGGGGAGGTCAGCCCCAGCATTTT
TRBJ2-5,14,.,.,TRBV6-2/TRBV6-3,CASSWPGRSETQYF,TGTGCCAGCAGTTGGCCGGGGAGGAGTGAGACCCAGTACTTC
TRBJ1-2,17,.,.,TRBV5-5,CASSPSRGSRSVYGYTF,TGTGCCAGCAGCCCCTCTCGAGGATCCCGATCCGTTTATGGCTACACCTTC
TRBJ2-2,12,few,.,TRBV7-9,CASGRLDGELFF,TGTGCCAGCGGCCGTCTCGACGGGGAGCTGTTTTTT
TRBJ2-1,18,few,TRBD2,TRBV5-1,CASRNYGTSGSVYNEQFF,TGCGCCAGCAGGAATTATGGGACTAGCGGGAGTGTCTACAATGAGCAGTTCTTC
TRBJ1-5,16,few,.,TRBV28,CASSLGGLSANRPQHF,TGTGCCAGCAGTTTAGGGGGTTTGTCTGCGAACCGGCCCCAGCATTTT
TRBJ2-1,15,.,.,TRBV24-1,CATSGGPRSYNEQFF,TGTGCCACCAGTGGCGGGCCTCGCTCCTACAATGAGCAGTTCTTC
TRBJ2-2,16,once,.,TRBV7-3,CASSPQTSLATGELFF,TGTGCCAGCAGCCCTCAGACAAGTTTGGCAACCGGGGAGCTGTTTTTT
TRBJ1-5,12,.,TRBD1,TRBV10-2,CASGGQGQPQHF,TGCGCCAGCGGAGGACAGGGGCAGCCCCAGCATTTT
TRBJ1-1,13,.,.,TRBV11-3,CASSSRTDSEAFF,TGTGCCAGCAGCTCTAGGACAGACTCTGAAGCTTTCTTT
TRBJ1-5,18,.,TRBD1,TRBV28,CASKAPDRDRGYNQPQHF,TGTGCCAGTAAGGCCCCCGACCGGGACAGGGGATACAATCAGCCCCAGCATTTT
TRBJ1-1,14,.,TRBD1,TRBV10-3,CAIRGQGVNTEAFF,TGTGCCATCAGGGGACAGGGAGTGAACACTGAAGCTTTCTTT
TRBJ2-1,14,.,.,TRBV3-1/TRBV3-2,CASSPWAGMNEQFF,TGTGCCAGCAGCCCTTGGGCGGGAATGAATGAGCAGTTCTTC
TRBJ1-1,14,.,.,TRBV5-6,CASSSRQRNTEAFF,TGTGCCAGCAGCTCAAGACAGAGGAACACTGAAGCTTTCTTT
TRBJ2-7,14,.,.,TRBV28,CASHAGAGAYEQYF,TGTGCCAGCCATGCGGGGGCGGGAGCCTACGAGCAGTACTTC
TRBJ2-7,14,.,TRBD2,TRBV18,CASSLGTREYEQYF,TGTGCCAGCTCACTCGGGACTAGGGAATACGAGCAGTACTTC
TRBJ1-2,14,.,TRBD1,TRBV15,CATSRQGANYGYTF,TGTGCCACCAGCCGACAGGGGGCTAACTATGGCTACACCTTC
TRBJ2-1,12,.,.,TRBV18,CASSPGLLRQFF,TGTGCCAGCTCACCGGGACTCCTCAGGCAGTTCTTC
TRBJ1-1,17,few,TRBD1,TRBV18,CASSLGTGGTVGTEAFF,TGTGCCAGCTCACTCGGGACAGGGGGCACGGTGGGCACTGAAGCTTTCTTT
TRBJ1-1,13,.,.,TRBV6-5,CASSYQVLTEAFF,TGTGCCAGCAGTTACCAGGTACTCACTGAAGCTTTCTTT
TRBJ2-4,14,.,.,TRBV7-2,CASSGGRGGNIQYF,TGTGCCAGCAGCGGCGGTAGAGGGGGAAACATTCAGTACTTC
TRBJ1-2,13,.,.,TRBV2,CASGIRGSKGYTF,TGTGCCAGCGGAATCAGGGGATCGAAAGGCTACACCTTC
TRBJ2-1,16,.,TRBD2,TRBV10-2,CASSSPGTSGMREQFF,TGCGCCAGCAGTTCTCCCGGGACTAGCGGGATGAGGGAGCAGTTCTTC
TRBJ1-6,15,.,.,TRBV7-9,CASSLGLGYNSPLHF,TGTGCCAGCAGCTTAGGACTCGGGTATAATTCACCCCTCCACTTT
TRBJ2-7,19,.,TRBD2,TRBV9,CASSVLVGGFTSGSYEQYF,TGTGCCAGCAGCGTTTTAGTGGGGGGGTTCACTAGCGGGAGCTACGAGCAGTACTTC
TRBJ1-1,13,.,.,TRBV3-1/TRBV3-2,CASSQDGFGEAFF,TGTGCCAGCAGCCAAGACGGGTTTGGTGAAGCTTTCTTT
TRBJ2-1,12,.,.,TRBV24-1,CATEGGSHEQFF,TGTGCCACCGAGGGAGGCTCCCATGAGCAGTTCTTC
TRBJ1-5,16,.,.,TRBV6-5,CASSYSGAASNQPQHF,TGTGCCAGCAGTTACTCGGGGGCCGCGAGCAATCAGCCCCAGCATTTT
TRBJ1-5,13,once,.,TRBV2,CASSGDSGQPQHF,TGTGCCAGCAGTGGCGACTCGGGTCAGCCCCAGCATTTT
TRBJ2-7,16,.,TRBD2,TRBV11-2,CASSLSGLATPYEQYF,TGTGCCAGCAGCTTATCTGGACTAGCTACCCCCTACGAGCAGTACTTC
TRBJ2-2,15,once,.,TRBV9,CASSPRDTNTGELFF,TGTGCCAGCAGCCCACGGGACACGAACACCGGGGAGCTGTTTTTT
TRBJ1-6,13,.,.,TRBV7-2,CASSEQYNSPLHF,TGTGCCAGCAGCGAACAGTATAATTCACCCCTCCACTTT
TRBJ2-3,15,once,.,TRBV21-1,CARKYSGARTDTQYF,TGTGCCAGGAAATATAGCGGGGCGAGGACAGATACGCAGTATTTT
TRBJ2-1,18,once,.,TRBV7-8,CASSLRGGDQSSYNEQFF,TGTGCCAGCAGCTTAAGGGGGGGGGACCAGAGCTCCTACAATGAGCAGTTCTTC
TRBJ2-5,10,.,.,TRBV29-1,CSVGQETQYF,TGCAGCGTTGGGCAAGAGACCCAGTACTTC
TRBJ1-5,18,.,.,TRBV28,CASSSSGPARYSNQPQHF,TGTGCCAGCAGTTCATCAGGGCCCGCTCGGTATAGCAATCAGCCCCAGCATTTT
TRBJ1-1,15,.,.,TRBV19,CASKLDGQGKAEAFF,TGTGCCAGCAAACTAGACGGGCAGGGGAAGGCTGAAGCTTTCTTT
TRBJ2-3,12,.,.,TRBV29-1,CSAAGATDTQYF,TGCAGCGCGGCGGGGGCCACAGATACGCAGTATTTT
TRBJ2-3,14,.,.,TRBV5-4,CASRNWTSTDTQYF,TGTGCCAGCAGGAACTGGACTAGCACAGATACGCAGTATTTT
TRBJ2-2,12,few,.,TRBV29-1,CSVASGPGELFF,TGCAGCGTTGCTTCGGGACCCGGGGAGCTGTTTTTT
TRBJ1-1,12,.,.,TRBV19,CASSIIGTEAFF,TGTGCCAGTAGTATAATTGGGACTGAAGCTTTCTTT
TRBJ1-2,15,.,.,TRBV6-1,CASSENPGVSYGYTF,TGTGCCAGCAGTGAAAATCCAGGGGTTAGCTATGGCTACACCTTC
TRBJ1-4,12,.,.,TRBV21-1,CASTPIGEKLFF,TGTGCCAGCACCCCGATTGGGGAAAAACTGTTTTTT
TRBJ2-1,14,.,TRBD1,TRBV29-1,CSVVRTGAANEQFF,TGCAGCGTTGTCCGGACAGGGGCAGCCAATGAGCAGTTCTTC